The subject of this entry is one T cell receptor beta chain. In the original analysis: Estimation of nucleated cell counts was performed using reference gene primer amplification. The repertoire was sequenced with immunoSEQ multiplex PCR; TCRdb's copy has only in-frame clones and lacks some. D and trimming come from the DNA, and the V and J calls and clone size come from that table. Altogether about 240,000 clones are present, roughly 90% being singletons, with the ten largest covering around 7.2%. This entry belongs to a study of blood T cell repertoires in COVID-19. Looking at the study overall: T cells, B-cell-depleted T cells, or PBMCs provided the cDNA or gDNA that served as material.

The CDR3 runs to 16 residues. Sequences were obtained from peripheral blood. V gene TRBV21-1 combines with J gene TRBJ1-3; TRBD1 was called by the table and not checked on the DNA. TRBV21-1 represents a pseudogene. The receptor was isolated from a man in his sixties who had recovered from COVID-19. This CDR3 reads CASSKGRQDRRNTIYF. CDR3 sequence (DNA): TGTGCCAGCAGCAAAGGACGGCAGGATAGAAGAAACACCATATATTTT.